The present TCR beta chain was sequenced within a study of blood T cell repertoires in COVID-19. Sequencing was performed with immunoSEQ multiplex PCR; in TCRdb, only in-frame clones are kept and a portion is missing. This sample has 40,000 to 50,000 clones; approximately 80% occur once, and the top ten carry 4.5% to 6%. The CDR3 is 17 amino acids. V was clipped by 5 bases and J by 1 base; unmatched bases: 7. Looked up from germline, CDR1 is SGHTA and CDR2 is FQGNSA. Sequencing input: peripheral blood. J is TRBJ2-6 and V is TRBV7-2, with 8 nucleotides matching TRBD1. The source is a man aged 45 to 65 with active COVID-19. CDR3 loop: CASSMTGVASGANVLTF. Here the CDR3 DNA reads TGTGCCAGCAGCATGACAGGGGTCGCATCTGGGGCCAACGTCCTGACTTTC.